A single sample is the source of the 28 T cell receptor beta chains below, sequenced in a study of CD8 T cells in ankylosing spondylitis. MiXCR was run by TCRdb on the 5' RACE reads, yielding one entry per CDR3 protein. Of about 90,000 distinct CDR3 sequences in the sample, roughly 27% were seen once. Sequencing input: blood, either unsorted or a sorted T cell fraction (not recorded which). Source of these receptors: a male donor with ankylosing spondylitis or in good health (not recorded which).

This clonotype was counted a few times. This rearrangement joins TRBV29-1 to TRBJ1-5, with TRBD1 identical over 9 bases. The CDR3 has 14 residues. Germline V gene data show CDR1 as SQVTM and CDR2 as ANQGSEA. V trimming: 4 bases; J trimming: 7 bases; junction bases outside the gene matches: 8. The CDR3 nucleotides read TGCAGCGTTGGAGCGGGACAGGGAGGCCAGCCCCAGCATTTT. Residues: CSVGAGQGGQPQHF.

This chain joins TRBV25-1 and TRBJ2-3, with D tentatively TRBD1 (5 bases). Germline V lookup: CDR1 MGHDK, CDR2 SYGVNS. The CDR3 runs 17 residues. As DNA, the CDR3 is TGTGATACCCAGCCCCCTACAGGTATTCGCAGCACAGATACGCAGTATTTT. As protein: CDTQPPTGIRSTDTQYF.

The chain combines TRBV5-1 with TRBJ1-5, with D maybe TRBD1 (5 bases). The CDR3 loop spans 15 amino acids. Per the germline V gene, CDR1 is SGHRS and CDR2 is YFSETQ. Between the trimmed V and J ends, which lost 3 bases and 0 bases, there was a span of 10 bases. CDR3 nucleotide sequence: TGCGCCAGCAGCTACGGGACGGATAGCAATCAGCCCCAGCATTTT. Its protein is CASSYGTDSNQPQHF.

This clonotype was recorded once. V gene TRBV27 combines with J gene TRBJ1-5; 9 nucleotides line up with TRBD1. The CDR3 runs 13 residues. Germline V CDR1 and CDR2: MNHEY, SMNVEV (reference sequence). Unmatched junction bases numbered 5, after V lost 5 bases and J lost 9 bases. CDR3 nucleotide sequence: TGTGCCAGCAGTGAGGACAGGGGAGCGCCCCAGCATTTT. Translated, it gives CASSEDRGAPQHF.

The chain employs TRBV5-1 and TRBJ1-1; D remains unclear. The CDR3 is made up of 13 amino acids. Looked up from germline, CDR1 is SGHRS and CDR2 is YFSETQ. V lost 6 bases to trimming and J lost 0 bases, with 9 bases between them. The CDR3 loop is CASMEGLNTEAFF. Written as DNA, the CDR3 is TGCGCCAGCATGGAAGGGCTGAACACTGAAGCTTTCTTT.

The gene calls are TRBV15 and TRBJ2-7; the D is unclear. The CDR3 totals 13 residues. Germline V gene data show CDR1 as LNHNV and CDR2 as YYDKDF (reference sequence). V was shortened by 0 bases and J by 4 bases, with 7 bases between the two germline ends. CDR3 sequence (DNA): TGTGCCACCAGCAGAGATCTAGAATACGAGCAGTACGTC. Protein sequence: CATSRDLEYEQYV.

This chain joins TRBV7-2 and TRBJ2-3; 7 bases align to TRBD2. With 3 bases clipped from V and 2 bases from J, the junction kept 5 bases outside the gene matches. The CDR3 consists of 15 residues. The germline V gene has CDR1 SGHTA and CDR2 FQGNSA. Here the CDR3 reads CASSFGGGSTDTQYF. The CDR3 bases are TGTGCCAGCAGCTTTGGCGGGGGATCCACAGATACGCAGTATTTT.

This clonotype was picked up a small number of times. CDR3 loop: CASSHQENQPQHF. CDR3 sequence (DNA): TGTGCCAGCAGCCACCAAGAGAATCAGCCCCAGCATTTT. This sequence joins TRBV7-9 and TRBJ1-5; D unresolved. The V end was cut by 5 bases, the J end by 4 bases, with 9 bases between. This CDR3 contains 13 residues. Germline V gene sequence: CDR1 SEHNR, CDR2 FQNEAQ (reference sequence). The complete variable domain, with remaining parts taken from reference TRBV7-9 and TRBJ1-5, reads DTGVSQNPRHKITKRGQNVTFRCDPISEHNRLYWYRQTLGQGPEFLTYFQNEAQLEKSRLLSDRFSAERPKGSFSTLEIQRTEQGDSAMYLCASSHQENQPQHFGDGTRLSIL.

V and J are TRBV29-1 and TRBJ1-1; D is uncertain. The CDR3 is 12 residues long. The V gene's germline CDR1 is SQVTM and CDR2 ANQGSEA. Trimming took 4 bases from V and 4 from J, leaving 10 bases between them. The CDR3 coding sequence is TGCAGCGTTGCTCAGCCCAGCACTGAAGCTTTCTTT. This gives the protein CSVAQPSTEAFF.

This chain links TRBV12-5 with TRBJ1-1; 7 bases map to TRBD1. This CDR3 has 15 residues. J was trimmed by 1 base and V by 1 base; bases with no gene match: 3. Germline V gene data show CDR1 as LGHNT and CDR2 as FRNRAP. This CDR3 reads CASGLGRDRNTEAFF. DNA for the CDR3: TGTGCTAGTGGTTTGGGCCGGGACAGGAACACTGAAGCTTTCTTT.

This clonotype was counted only a few times. This chain uses TRBV5-1 with TRBJ2-6; D is undetermined. The CDR3 length is 13 residues. Germline V gene sequence: CDR1 SGHRS, CDR2 YFSETQ. V dropped 0 bases and J dropped 3 bases, with 1 base sitting between them. The CDR3 DNA sequence: TGCGCCAGCAGCTTGGATGGGGCCAACGTCCTGACTTTC. Its protein is CASSLDGANVLTF.

This rearrangement joins TRBV12-3 or TRBV12-4 to TRBJ1-5, with 9 bases aligning to TRBD1. Trimming removed 4 bases from V and 5 bases from J; junction bases left unmatched: 9. This CDR3 has 16 residues. CDR3 in amino acids: CASSSYRDRVDQPQHF. The CDR3 DNA sequence: TGTGCCAGCAGTTCCTACCGGGACAGGGTGGATCAGCCCCAGCATTTT.

This clonotype is large. The chain links TRBV7-8 to TRBJ2-1; no clear D gene. The CDR3 runs to 14 residues. The ends were cut back, 8 bases at V and 10 bases at J, with 21 bases in the middle. Germline lookup yields CDR1 SGHVS and CDR2 FQNEAQ. The CDR3 DNA is TGTGCCAGCCATGACAAAACGAGTGCTGGAGAGCAGTTCTTC. Protein product: CASHDKTSAGEQFF.

The gene calls are TRBV5-1 and TRBJ2-7, with 10 bases identical to TRBD1. V dropped 3 bases and J dropped 2; count of bases not matched to a gene: 5. The CDR3 is 15 residues long. Germline V CDR1 and CDR2: SGHRS, YFSETQ. CDR3 in DNA: TGCGCCAGCAGCTGGGGGACAGGGGACACCTACGAGCAGTACGTC. This gives the protein CASSWGTGDTYEQYV.

This clonotype was detected only a few times. The chain employs TRBV11-1 and TRBJ1-1; weak D call: TRBD1 (6 bases). With 5 bases removed from V and 5 bases from J, the gap between germline ends came to 12 bases. This CDR3 comprises 13 residues. Germline V gene data show CDR1 as SGHAT and CDR2 as FQDESV (reference sequence). The CDR3 DNA sequence: TGTGCCAGCAGCAAAAACAGGGAAACTGAAGCTTTCTTT. Translating it yields CASSKNRETEAFF.

This clonotype was seen more than once but under ten times. The rearrangement links TRBV7-2 to TRBJ1-2, with 12 bases lining up with TRBD1. Germline values: CDR1 SGHTA, CDR2 FQGNSA. Unmatched junction bases numbered 9, after V lost 6 bases and J lost 7 bases. CDR3 length: 15 residues. The CDR3 loop reads CASSAPGTGGRGYTF. CDR3 nucleotides: TGTGCCAGCAGTGCCCCCGGGACAGGGGGCCGTGGCTACACCTTC.

Details on this clonotype: It is likely a read error, because the conserved phenylalanine at the end of the CDR3 is missing. The chain recombines TRBV20-1 with TRBJ1-6, with TRBD1 matching 8 bases. V lost 1 base, J lost 9 bases, and 2 bases stayed unmatched. The CDR3 sequence is 13 residues long. The germline CDR1 and CDR2 sequences are DFQATT and SNEGSKA (reference sequence). The CDR3 is CSARGQGFSPLHL. As DNA, the CDR3 is TGCAGTGCTAGAGGACAGGGGTTTTCACCCCTCCACTTG.

This clonotype has at least ten counts. For the CDR3, the DNA is TGTGCCAGCAGCGTGTACACCGATTCACCCCTCCACTTT. It encodes CASSVYTDSPLHF. This chain uses TRBV7-3 with TRBJ1-6; no reliable D call. CDR3 length: 13 residues. V shed 5 bases and J shed 8 bases, with 10 bases lying between them. Looked up from germline, CDR1 is SGHTA and CDR2 is FQGTGA.

The rearrangement joins TRBV14 to TRBJ1-1; 7 bases are a match to TRBD1. Trimming at V came to 4 bases and at J to 5 bases, leaving 10 bases not matched to a gene. This CDR3 region has 15 residues. Germline CDR1 reads SGHDN; CDR2 reads FVKESK. As DNA, the CDR3 is TGTGCCAGCAGCCCCCGTCGAGGGGGCGAAACTGAAGCTTTCTTT. It encodes CASSPRRGGETEAFF.

This clonotype has more than one count but fewer than ten. The chain carries TRBV4-1 and TRBJ1-5, with 10 bases that match TRBD1. This CDR3 region has 18 residues. Germline lookup yields CDR1 MGHRA and CDR2 YSYEKL. V was clipped by 3 bases and J by 2 bases; unmatched bases: 10. CDR3 amino acids: CASSQSRDRGLGNQPQHF. CDR3 nucleotide sequence: TGCGCCAGCAGCCAGTCCCGGGACAGGGGTCTGGGCAATCAGCCCCAGCATTTT.

The sample holds a few counts of this clonotype. The rearrangement joins TRBV12-3 or TRBV12-4 to TRBJ1-6; D is possibly TRBD1 (5 bases). The CDR3 extends over 15 amino acids. V lost 3 bases to trimming and J lost 7 bases, with 13 bases between them. The CDR3: CASSLGGPGNSPLHF. The CDR3 nucleotides are TGTGCCAGCAGTTTGGGGGGTCCGGGAAATTCACCCCTCCACTTT.

The gene calls are TRBV20-1 and TRBJ1-2; maybe TRBD1 (5 bases). This CDR3 contains 16 residues. CDR1 and CDR2 (germline): DFQATT, SNEGSKA (reference sequence). V was trimmed by 0 bases and J by 5 bases, leaving 19 bases between them. In DNA form, the CDR3 reads TGCAGTGCTAGAGATTACTCCAGGGCGGCTACGTATGGCTACACCTTC. Translating gives CSARDYSRAATYGYTF.

The rearrangement uses TRBV12-5 and TRBJ2-7; D remains ambiguous. Per the germline V gene, CDR1 is LGHNT and CDR2 is FRNRAP. This CDR3 is 11 amino acids long. Trimming took off 5 bases at V and 7 bases at J, with 9 bases between the two ends. The CDR3 is CASGLLEEQYF. The CDR3 coding sequence is TGTGCTAGTGGTCTACTCGAAGAGCAGTACTTC.

The V gene is TRBV5-1, the J gene TRBJ2-2; TRBD1 might be the D (5 bases). This CDR3 region has 13 residues. Germline CDR1 is SGHRS and CDR2 is YFSETQ. The V gene lost 4 bases and the J gene lost 9 bases, with 13 bases spanning the gap. CDR3 in DNA: TGCGCCAGCAGCCCAGACAGTTTTCGGGAGCTGTTTTTT. Its translation: CASSPDSFRELFF. Variable domain in full (rest from reference TRBV5-1 and TRBJ2-2): KAGVTQTPRYLIKTRGQQVTLSCSPISGHRSVSWYQQTPGQGLQFLFEYFSETQRNKGNFPGRFSGRQFSNSRSEMNVSTLELGDSALYLCASSPDSFRELFFGEGSRLTVL.

The chain links TRBV13 to TRBJ1-2, with D uncertain. V dropped 0 bases and J dropped 5 bases, with 10 bases sitting between them. CDR3 length: 14 amino acids. Germline CDR1 is PRHDT and CDR2 is FYEKMQ (reference sequence). The CDR3: CASSLGGNFYGYTF. The CDR3 DNA reads TGTGCCAGCAGCTTAGGAGGAAACTTTTATGGCTACACCTTC.

V gene TRBV7-9 combines with J gene TRBJ2-7, with TRBD2 identical over 13 bases. The ends lost 4 bases at V and 9 bases at J; junction bases unmatched: 9. CDR1 is SEHNR and CDR2 is FQNEAQ in the germline V gene (reference sequence). This CDR3 has 15 residues. The CDR3 DNA reads TGTGCCAGCAGCTACTGGACTAGCGGGAGTCATAGGCAGTACTTC. This sequence encodes CASSYWTSGSHRQYF.

A few counts support this clonotype. The chain joins TRBV5-1 to TRBJ2-1; 10 bases map to TRBD2. V shed 2 bases and J 6 bases; nucleotides not matched to a gene: 11. CDR1 and CDR2 from the germline V gene are SGHRS and YFSETQ. This CDR3 is built from 17 residues. CDR3 amino acids: CASSFVPTSGIRNEQFF. In nucleotides, the CDR3 is TGCGCCAGCAGCTTTGTCCCCACTAGCGGGATCCGCAATGAGCAGTTCTTC.

This clonotype was counted only a few times. This chain connects TRBV5-5 to TRBJ1-5; 7 nucleotides agree with TRBD1. The CDR3 has 15 amino acids. Germline CDR1 is SGHKS and CDR2 is YYEKEE (reference sequence). V dropped 4 bases and J dropped 0; count of bases not matched to a gene: 4. As DNA, the CDR3 is TGTGCCAGCAGCGCGGGACAGAGTAGCAATCAGCCCCAGCATTTT. Protein product: CASSAGQSSNQPQHF.